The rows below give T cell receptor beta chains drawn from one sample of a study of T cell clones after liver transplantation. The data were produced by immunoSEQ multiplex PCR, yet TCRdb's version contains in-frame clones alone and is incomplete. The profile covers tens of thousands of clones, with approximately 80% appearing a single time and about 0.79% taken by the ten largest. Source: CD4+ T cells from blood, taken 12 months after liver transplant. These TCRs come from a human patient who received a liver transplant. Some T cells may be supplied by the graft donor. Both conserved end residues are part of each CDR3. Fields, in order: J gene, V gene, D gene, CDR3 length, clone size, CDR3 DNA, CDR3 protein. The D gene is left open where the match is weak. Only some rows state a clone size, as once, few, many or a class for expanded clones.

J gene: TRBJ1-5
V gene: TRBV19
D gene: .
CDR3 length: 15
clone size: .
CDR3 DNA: TGTGCCAGTATGGGGGGATTAGCTAGCAATCAGCCCCAGCATTTT
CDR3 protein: CASMGGLASNQPQHF

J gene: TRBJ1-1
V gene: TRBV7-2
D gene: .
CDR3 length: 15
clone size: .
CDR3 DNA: TGTGCCAGCAGCTTTCCTGGGACTGCTGGACTTAAAGCTTTCTTT
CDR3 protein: CASSFPGTAGLKAFF

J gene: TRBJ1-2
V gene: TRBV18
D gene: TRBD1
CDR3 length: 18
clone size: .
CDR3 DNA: TGTGCCAGCTCACTTCAGGGGGCGCATTCGGAAGCTAACTATGGCTACACCTTC
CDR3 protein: CASSLQGAHSEANYGYTF

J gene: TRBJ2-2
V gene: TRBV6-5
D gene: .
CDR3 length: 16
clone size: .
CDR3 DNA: TGTGCCAGCAGTTACGGTAGTAGAAGGAGGACCGGGGAGCTGTTTTTT
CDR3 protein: CASSYGSRRRTGELFF

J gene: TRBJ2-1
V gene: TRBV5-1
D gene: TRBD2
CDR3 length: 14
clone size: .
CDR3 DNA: TGCGCCAGCCATCTAGCGGGAACATACAATGAGCAGTTCTTC
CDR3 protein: CASHLAGTYNEQFF

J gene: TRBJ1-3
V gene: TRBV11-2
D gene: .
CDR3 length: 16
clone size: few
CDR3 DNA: TGTGCCAGCAGCCCTCAAGTCCGGGGAGCTGGAAACACCATATATTTT
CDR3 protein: CASSPQVRGAGNTIYF

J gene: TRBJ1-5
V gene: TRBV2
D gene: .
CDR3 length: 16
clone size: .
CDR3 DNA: TGTGCCAGCAGCGTTACAGGTCTCCCCCCCCGGCAGCCCCAGCATTTT
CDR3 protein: CASSVTGLPPRQPQHF

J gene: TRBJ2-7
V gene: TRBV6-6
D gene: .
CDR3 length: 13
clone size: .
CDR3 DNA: TGTGCCAGCACCGAGGGGGACCACTACGAGCAGTACTTC
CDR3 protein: CASTEGDHYEQYF

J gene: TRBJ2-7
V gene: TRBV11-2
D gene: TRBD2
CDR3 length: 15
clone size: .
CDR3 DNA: TGTGCCAGCAGCTCCTTTGGCGGGGCGGGAGTCGAGCAGTACTTC
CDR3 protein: CASSSFGGAGVEQYF

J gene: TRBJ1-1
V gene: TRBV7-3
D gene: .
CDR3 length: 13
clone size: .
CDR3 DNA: TGTGCCAGCAGCTTTACGAGGGACACTGAAGCTTTCTTT
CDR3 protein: CASSFTRDTEAFF

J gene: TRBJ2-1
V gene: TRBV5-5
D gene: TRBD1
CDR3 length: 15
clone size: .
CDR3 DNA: TGTGCCAGCAGCTCCCTCAGGGGGTCCTACAATGAGCAGTTCTTC
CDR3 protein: CASSSLRGSYNEQFF

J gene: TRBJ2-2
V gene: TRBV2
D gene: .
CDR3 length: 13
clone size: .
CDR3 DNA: TGTGCCAGCAGTGTCAGGGTACCCGGGGAGCTGTTTTTT
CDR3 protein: CASSVRVPGELFF

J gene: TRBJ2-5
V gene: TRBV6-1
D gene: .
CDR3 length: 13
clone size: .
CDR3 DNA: TGTGCCAGCAGTGCGTTTCTCCAAGAGACCCAGTACTTC
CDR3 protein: CASSAFLQETQYF

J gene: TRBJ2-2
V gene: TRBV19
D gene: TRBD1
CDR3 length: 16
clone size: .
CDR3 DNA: TGTGCCAGCCTCCCGGGACAGGGAAAAGGTACCGGGGAGCTGTTTTTT
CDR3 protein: CASLPGQGKGTGELFF

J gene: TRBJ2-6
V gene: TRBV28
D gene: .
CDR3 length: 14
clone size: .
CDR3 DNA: TGTGCCAGCAGGCCTTGGTCTGGGGCCAACGTCCTGACTTTC
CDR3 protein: CASRPWSGANVLTF

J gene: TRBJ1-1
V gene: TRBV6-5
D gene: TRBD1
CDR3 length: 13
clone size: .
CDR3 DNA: TGTGCCAGCGTGGGACAGGGAAAAACTGAAGCTTTCTTT
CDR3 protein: CASVGQGKTEAFF

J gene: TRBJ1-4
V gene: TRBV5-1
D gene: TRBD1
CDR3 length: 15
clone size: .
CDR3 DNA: TGCGCCAGCAGCTCGGGACAGGGGACCATTGAAAAACTGTTTTTT
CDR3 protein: CASSSGQGTIEKLFF

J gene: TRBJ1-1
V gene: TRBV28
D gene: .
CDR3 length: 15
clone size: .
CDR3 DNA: TGTGCCAGCAGCATTTTGGGGGGCAGCGGGACTGAAGCTTTCTTT
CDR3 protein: CASSILGGSGTEAFF

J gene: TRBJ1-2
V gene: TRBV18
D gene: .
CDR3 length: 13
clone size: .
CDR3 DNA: TGTGCCAGCTCCCCCGCAGGGACCTATGGCTACACCTTC
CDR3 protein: CASSPAGTYGYTF

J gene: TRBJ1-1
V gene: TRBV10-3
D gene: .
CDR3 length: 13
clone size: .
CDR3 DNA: TGTGCCATCAGGTCCGATTTGAACACTGAAGCTTTCTTT
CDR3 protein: CAIRSDLNTEAFF

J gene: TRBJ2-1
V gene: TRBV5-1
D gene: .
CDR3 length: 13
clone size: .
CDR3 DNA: TGCGCCAGCAGCTTTAACCGATACAATGAGCAGTTCTTC
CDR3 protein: CASSFNRYNEQFF

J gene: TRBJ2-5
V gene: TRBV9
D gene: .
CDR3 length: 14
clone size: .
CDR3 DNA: TGTGCCAGCAGCACGGGACCGGACCAAGAGACCCAGTACTTC
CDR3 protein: CASSTGPDQETQYF

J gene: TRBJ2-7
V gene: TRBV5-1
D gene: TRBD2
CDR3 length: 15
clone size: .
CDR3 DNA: TGCGCCAGCAGCTTGGAGGTAGCGGGAGCCTACGAGCAGTACTTC
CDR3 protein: CASSLEVAGAYEQYF

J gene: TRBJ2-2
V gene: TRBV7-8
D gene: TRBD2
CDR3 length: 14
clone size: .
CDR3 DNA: TGTGCCAGCAGCCCGCTAGCGGGAGTCGGGGAGCTGTTTTTT
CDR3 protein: CASSPLAGVGELFF

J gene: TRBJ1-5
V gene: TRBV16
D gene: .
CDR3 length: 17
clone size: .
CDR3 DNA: TGTGCCAGCAGCCAATCCTTCGGGATTGGGGGCAATCAGCCCCAGCATTTT
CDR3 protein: CASSQSFGIGGNQPQHF

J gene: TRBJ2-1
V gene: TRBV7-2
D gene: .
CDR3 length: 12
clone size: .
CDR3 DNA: TGTGCCAGCAGCTTACTAAGGCGTGAGCAGTTCTTC
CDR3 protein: CASSLLRREQFF

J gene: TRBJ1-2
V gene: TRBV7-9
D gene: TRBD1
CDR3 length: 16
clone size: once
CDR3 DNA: TGTGCCAGCAGCCAAAGGCCACAGGGGCTCGACGCTGGCTACACCTTC
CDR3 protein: CASSQRPQGLDAGYTF

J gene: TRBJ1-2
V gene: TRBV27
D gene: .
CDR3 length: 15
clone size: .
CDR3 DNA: TGTGCCAGCAGTGGTGGCGGAAGCCCTAACTATGGCTACACCTTC
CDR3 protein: CASSGGGSPNYGYTF

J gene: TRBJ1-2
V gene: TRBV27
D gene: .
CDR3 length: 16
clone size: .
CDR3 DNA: TGTGCCAGCAGTTTAAGGGTGGGGCAGACTAACTATGGCTACACCTTC
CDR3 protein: CASSLRVGQTNYGYTF

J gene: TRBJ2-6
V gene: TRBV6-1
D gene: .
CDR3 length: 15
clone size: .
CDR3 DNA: TGTGCCAGCAGTGAAACGGGGACTGGGGCCAACGTCCTGACTTTC
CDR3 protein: CASSETGTGANVLTF

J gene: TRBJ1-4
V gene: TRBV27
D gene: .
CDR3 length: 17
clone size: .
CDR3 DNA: TGTGCCAGCAGTCAGTCCTCTTTGAGGGGACCAAATGAAAAACTGTTTTTT
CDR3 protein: CASSQSSLRGPNEKLFF

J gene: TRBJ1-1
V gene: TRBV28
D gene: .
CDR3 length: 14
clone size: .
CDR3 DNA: TGTGCCAGCAGTTCTACAGGGTGGAACACTGAAGCTTTCTTT
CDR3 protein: CASSSTGWNTEAFF

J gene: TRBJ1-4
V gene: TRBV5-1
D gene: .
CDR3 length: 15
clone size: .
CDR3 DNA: TGCGCCAGCAGCTTGGACGGCGGCAAGTGGGAAAAACTGTTTTTT
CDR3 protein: CASSLDGGKWEKLFF

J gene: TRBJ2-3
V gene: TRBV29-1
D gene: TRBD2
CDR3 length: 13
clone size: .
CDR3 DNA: TGCAGCGTCGGGGAGGGGTACACAGATACGCAGTATTTT
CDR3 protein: CSVGEGYTDTQYF

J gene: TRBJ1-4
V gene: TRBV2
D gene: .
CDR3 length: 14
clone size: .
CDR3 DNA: TGTGCCAGCAGTGAATTCGGCCAGGGGGAAAAACTGTTTTTT
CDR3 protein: CASSEFGQGEKLFF

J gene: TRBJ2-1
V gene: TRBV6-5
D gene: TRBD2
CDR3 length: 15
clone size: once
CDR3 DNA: TGTGCCAGCAATATCCAAGCGGGAGCTTACAATGAGCAGTTCTTC
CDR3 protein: CASNIQAGAYNEQFF

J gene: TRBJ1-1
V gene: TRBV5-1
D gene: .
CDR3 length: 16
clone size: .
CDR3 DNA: TGCGCCAGCAGCTTACAAGGGTTGACAGGGAACACTGAAGCTTTCTTT
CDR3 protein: CASSLQGLTGNTEAFF

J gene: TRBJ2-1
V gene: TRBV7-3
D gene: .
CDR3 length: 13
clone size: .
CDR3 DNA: TGTGCCAGCAGCCTCCACAAGTACAATGAGCAGTTCTTC
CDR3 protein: CASSLHKYNEQFF

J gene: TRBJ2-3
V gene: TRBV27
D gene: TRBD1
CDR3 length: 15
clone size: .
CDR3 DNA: TGTGCCAGCAGTTCCCCCGGACAGGGGACAGATACGCAGTATTTT
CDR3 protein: CASSSPGQGTDTQYF

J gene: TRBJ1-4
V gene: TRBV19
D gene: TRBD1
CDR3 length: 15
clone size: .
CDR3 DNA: TGTGCCAGTAGCAACAGGGGACGGACTAATGAAAAACTGTTTTTT
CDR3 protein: CASSNRGRTNEKLFF

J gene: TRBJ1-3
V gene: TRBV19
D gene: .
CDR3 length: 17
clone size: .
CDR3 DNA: TGTGCCAGTAGGCGGGGGACAACCTACGCCTCTGGAAACACCATATATTTT
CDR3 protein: CASRRGTTYASGNTIYF

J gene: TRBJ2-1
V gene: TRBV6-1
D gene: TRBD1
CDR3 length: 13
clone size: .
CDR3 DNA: TGTGCCAGCATTTGGGACAGGGGGAATGAGCAGTTCTTC
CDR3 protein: CASIWDRGNEQFF

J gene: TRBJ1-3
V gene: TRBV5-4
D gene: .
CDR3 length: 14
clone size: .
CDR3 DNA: TGTGCCAGCAGCTTGGGCAGGCCTGGAAACACCATATATTTT
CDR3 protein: CASSLGRPGNTIYF

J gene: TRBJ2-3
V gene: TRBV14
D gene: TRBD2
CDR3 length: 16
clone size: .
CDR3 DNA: TGTGCCAGCAGCCAAGAACGACTAGCGGGAGAGGATACGCAGTATTTT
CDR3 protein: CASSQERLAGEDTQYF

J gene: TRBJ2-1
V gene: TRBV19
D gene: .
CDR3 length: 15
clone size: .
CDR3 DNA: TGTGCCAGTAGTATCGACAGGAGCGTCTACAATGAGCAGTTCTTC
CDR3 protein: CASSIDRSVYNEQFF